This TCR beta chain was identified during a study of T cells in localized non-small cell lung cancer. Study-level findings and limits: Owing to sequencing of a solitary tumor region, heterogeneity cannot be discounted. Longer overall survival was seen with higher T cell density measured in blood. Exceeding tumor, uninvolved adjacent lung had the highest T cell clonality. In adjacent lung appeared a median around 60 of the top 100 tumor clones.

The protocol was immunoSEQ multiplex PCR, while the TCRdb copy is restricted to in-frame clones and leaves out a portion. This sample has 41,000 or so clones, with around 83% found just once. Concerning this clone: The antigen is undetermined.

The sequencing used peripheral blood, collected before any cancer treatment. The receptor comes from a woman aged 18-50 years with stage III lung adenocarcinoma.

CDR3 coding DNA: TGTGCCAGTAGTATTAAAGGGAACGAGCAGTACTTC. It encodes CASSIKGNEQYF. V usage is TRBV19 and J usage is TRBJ2-7; no definite D call. V was pared by 3 bases and J by 5 bases, with 8 bases between. CDR3 length: 12 amino acids. The germline gives CDR1 LNHDA, CDR2 SQIVND (reference sequence).